Below are 2 T cell receptor beta chains sequenced from a single sample in a study of T cell responses to AZD1222 COVID-19 vaccine. The data were produced by immunoSEQ multiplex PCR, yet TCRdb's version contains in-frame clones alone and is incomplete. The sample lists approximately 120,000 clones; 80% to 90% were seen once. The sample was peripheral blood, taken on day 0 of AZD1222 vaccination. All receptors come from an adult in good health.

This chain uses TRBV3-1 (or the pseudogene TRBV3-2) with TRBJ1-1; no definite D call. CDR1 and CDR2 (germline): LGHDT, YNNKEL (reference sequence). V was pared by 8 bases and J by 1 base, with 17 bases between. This CDR3 is 15 amino acids long. The chain's CDR3 is CASPHRPEENTEAFF. As DNA, the CDR3 is TGTGCCAGCCCCCATCGGCCTGAAGAGAACACTGAAGCTTTCTTT.

The rearrangement joins TRBV18 to TRBJ1-3; D perhaps matches TRBD1 (5 bases). The germline V gene has CDR1 KGHSH and CDR2 LQKENI. Trimming removed 4 bases at V and 0 bases at J, with 10 bases between. This CDR3 is built from 15 residues. The CDR3 sequence: CASSQQGVSGNTIYF. Written as DNA, the CDR3 is TGTGCCAGCTCACAGCAGGGCGTCTCTGGAAACACCATATATTTT.